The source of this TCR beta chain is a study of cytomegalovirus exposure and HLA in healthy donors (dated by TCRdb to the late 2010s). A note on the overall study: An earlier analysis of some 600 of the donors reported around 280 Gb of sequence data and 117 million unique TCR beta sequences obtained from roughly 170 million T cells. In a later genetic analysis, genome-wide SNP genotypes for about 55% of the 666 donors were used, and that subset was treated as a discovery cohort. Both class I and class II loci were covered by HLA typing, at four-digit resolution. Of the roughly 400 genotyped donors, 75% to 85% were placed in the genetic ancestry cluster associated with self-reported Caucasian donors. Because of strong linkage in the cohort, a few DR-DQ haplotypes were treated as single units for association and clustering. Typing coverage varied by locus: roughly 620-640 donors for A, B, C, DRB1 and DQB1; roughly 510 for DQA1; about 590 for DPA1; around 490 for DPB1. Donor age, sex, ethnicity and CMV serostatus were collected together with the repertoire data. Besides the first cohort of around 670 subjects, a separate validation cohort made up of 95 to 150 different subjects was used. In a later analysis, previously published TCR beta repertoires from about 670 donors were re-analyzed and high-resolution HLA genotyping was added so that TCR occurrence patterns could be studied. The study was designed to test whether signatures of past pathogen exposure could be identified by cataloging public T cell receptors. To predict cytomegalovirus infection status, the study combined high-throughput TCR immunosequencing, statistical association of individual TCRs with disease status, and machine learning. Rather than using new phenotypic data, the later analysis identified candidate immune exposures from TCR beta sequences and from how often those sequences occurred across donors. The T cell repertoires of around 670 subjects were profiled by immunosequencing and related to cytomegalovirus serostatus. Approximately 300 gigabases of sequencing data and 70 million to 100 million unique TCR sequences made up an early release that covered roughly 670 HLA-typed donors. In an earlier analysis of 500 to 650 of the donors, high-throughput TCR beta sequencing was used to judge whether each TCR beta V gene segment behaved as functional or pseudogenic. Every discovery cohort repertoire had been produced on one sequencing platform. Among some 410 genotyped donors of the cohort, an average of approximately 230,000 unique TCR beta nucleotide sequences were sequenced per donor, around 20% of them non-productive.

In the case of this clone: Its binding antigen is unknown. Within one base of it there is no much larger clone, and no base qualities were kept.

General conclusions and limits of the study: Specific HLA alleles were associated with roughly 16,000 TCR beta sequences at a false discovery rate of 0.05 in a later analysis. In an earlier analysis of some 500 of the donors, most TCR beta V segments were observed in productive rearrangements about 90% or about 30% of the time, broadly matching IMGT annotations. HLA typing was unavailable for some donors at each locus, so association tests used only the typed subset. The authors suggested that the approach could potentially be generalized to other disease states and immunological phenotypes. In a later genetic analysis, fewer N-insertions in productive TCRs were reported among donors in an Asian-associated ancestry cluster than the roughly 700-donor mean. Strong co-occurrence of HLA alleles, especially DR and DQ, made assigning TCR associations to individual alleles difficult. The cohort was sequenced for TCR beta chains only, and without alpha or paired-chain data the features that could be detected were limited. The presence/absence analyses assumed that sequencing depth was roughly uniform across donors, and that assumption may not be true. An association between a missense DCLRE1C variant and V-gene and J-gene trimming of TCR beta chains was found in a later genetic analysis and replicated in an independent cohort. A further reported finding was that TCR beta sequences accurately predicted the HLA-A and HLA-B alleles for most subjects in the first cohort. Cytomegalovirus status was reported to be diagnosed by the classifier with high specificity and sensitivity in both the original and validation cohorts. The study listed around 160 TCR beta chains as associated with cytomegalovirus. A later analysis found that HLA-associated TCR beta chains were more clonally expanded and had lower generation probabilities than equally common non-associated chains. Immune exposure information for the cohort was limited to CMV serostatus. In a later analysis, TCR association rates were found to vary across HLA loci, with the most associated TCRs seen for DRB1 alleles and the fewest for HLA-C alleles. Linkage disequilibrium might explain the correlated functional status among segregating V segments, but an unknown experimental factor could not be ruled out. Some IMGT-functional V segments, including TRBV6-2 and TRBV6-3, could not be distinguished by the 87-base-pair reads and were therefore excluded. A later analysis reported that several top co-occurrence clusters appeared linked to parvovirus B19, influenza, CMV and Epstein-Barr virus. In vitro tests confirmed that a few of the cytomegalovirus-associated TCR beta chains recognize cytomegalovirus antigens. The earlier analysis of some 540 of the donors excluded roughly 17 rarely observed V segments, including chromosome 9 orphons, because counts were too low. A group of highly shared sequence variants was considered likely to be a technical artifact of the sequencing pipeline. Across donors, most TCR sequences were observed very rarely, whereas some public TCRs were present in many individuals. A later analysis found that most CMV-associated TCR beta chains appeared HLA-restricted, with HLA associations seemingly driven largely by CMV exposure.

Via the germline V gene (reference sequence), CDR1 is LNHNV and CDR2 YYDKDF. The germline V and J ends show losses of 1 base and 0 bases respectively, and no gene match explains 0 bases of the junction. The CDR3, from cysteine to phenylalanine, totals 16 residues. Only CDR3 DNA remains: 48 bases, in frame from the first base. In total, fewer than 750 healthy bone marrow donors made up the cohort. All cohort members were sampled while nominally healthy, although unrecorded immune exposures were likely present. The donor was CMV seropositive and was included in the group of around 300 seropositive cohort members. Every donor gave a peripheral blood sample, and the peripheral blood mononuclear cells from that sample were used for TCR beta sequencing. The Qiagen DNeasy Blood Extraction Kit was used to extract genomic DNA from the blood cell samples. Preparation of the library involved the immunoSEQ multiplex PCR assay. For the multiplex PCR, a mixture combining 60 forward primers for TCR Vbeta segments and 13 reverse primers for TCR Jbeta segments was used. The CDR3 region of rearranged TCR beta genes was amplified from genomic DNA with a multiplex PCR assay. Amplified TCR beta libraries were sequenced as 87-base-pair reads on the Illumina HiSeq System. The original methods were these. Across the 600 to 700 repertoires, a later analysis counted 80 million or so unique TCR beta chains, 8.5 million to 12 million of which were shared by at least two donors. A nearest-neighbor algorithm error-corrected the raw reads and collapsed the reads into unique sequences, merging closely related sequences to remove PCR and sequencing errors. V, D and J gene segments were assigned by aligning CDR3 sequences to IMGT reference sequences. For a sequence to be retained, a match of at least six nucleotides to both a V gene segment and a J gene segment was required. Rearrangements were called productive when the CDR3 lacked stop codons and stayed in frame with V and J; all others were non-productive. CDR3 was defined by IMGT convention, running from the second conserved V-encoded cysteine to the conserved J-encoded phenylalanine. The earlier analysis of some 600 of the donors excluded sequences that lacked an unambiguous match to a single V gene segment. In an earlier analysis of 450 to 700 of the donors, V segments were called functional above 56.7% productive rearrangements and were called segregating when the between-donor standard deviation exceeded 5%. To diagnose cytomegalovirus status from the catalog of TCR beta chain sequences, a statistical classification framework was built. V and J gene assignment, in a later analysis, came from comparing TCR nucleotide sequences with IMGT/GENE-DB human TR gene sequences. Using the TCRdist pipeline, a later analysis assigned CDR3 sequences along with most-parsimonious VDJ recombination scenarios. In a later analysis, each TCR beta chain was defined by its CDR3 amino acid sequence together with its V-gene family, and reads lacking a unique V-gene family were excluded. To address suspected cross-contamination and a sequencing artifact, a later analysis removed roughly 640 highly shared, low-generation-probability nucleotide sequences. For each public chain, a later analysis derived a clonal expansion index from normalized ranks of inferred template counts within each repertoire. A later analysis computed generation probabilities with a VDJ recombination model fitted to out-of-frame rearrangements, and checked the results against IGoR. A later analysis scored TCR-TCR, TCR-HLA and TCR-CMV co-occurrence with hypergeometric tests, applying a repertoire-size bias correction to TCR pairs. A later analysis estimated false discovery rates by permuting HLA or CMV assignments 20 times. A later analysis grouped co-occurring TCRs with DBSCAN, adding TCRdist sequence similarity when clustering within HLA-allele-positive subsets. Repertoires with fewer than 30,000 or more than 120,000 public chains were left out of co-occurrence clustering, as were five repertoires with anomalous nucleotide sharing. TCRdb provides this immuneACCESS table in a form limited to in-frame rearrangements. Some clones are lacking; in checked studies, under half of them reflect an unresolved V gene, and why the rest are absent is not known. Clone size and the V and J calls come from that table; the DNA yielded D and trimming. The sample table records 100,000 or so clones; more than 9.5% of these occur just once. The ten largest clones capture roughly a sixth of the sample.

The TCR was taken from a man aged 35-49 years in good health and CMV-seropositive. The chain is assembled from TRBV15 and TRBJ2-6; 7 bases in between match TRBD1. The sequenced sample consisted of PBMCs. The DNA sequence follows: TGTGCCACCAGCAGAGGGACAGGCTCTGGGGCCAACGTCCTGACTTTC. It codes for CATSRGTGSGANVLTF.